Following are 17 T cell receptor beta chains from one sample sequenced in a study of cytomegalovirus exposure and HLA in healthy donors. The repertoire was sequenced with immunoSEQ multiplex PCR; TCRdb's copy has only in-frame clones and lacks some. The sample gives approximately 150,000 clones, just under 90% of which show up once; more than 1.3% is in the top ten. The sample consisted of PBMCs. These TCRs come from a woman younger than 45 in good health and CMV-seronegative.

J is TRBJ2-1 and V is TRBV29-1; D not resolved. V shed 7 bases and J shed 0 bases, with 10 bases lying between them. Germline V gene sequence: CDR1 SQVTM, CDR2 ANQGSEA. CDR3 length equals 13 residues. The CDR3 DNA reads as TGCAGCGCGACTGAGAGCTCCTACAATGAGCAGTTCTTC. Translating gives CSATESSYNEQFF.

In this sample, this clone turned up a few times. V is TRBV30 and J is TRBJ1-6; tentative D call: TRBD1 (5 bases). This CDR3 has 15 amino acids. The ends were cut back, 4 bases at V and 5 bases at J, with 15 bases in the middle. CDR1 GTSNPN and CDR2 SVGIG come from the germline V gene (reference sequence). The CDR3 nucleotides are TGTGCCTGGAAGGTGAATCAGGGAAATAATTCACCCCTCCACTTT. Translating it yields CAWKVNQGNNSPLHF. Filled out from reference TRBV30 and TRBJ1-6, the complete variable domain reads SQTIHQWPATLVQPVGSPLSLECTVEGTSNPNLYWYRQAAGRGLQLLFYSVGIGQISSEVPQNLSASRPQDRQFILSSKKLLLSDSGFYLCAWKVNQGNNSPLHFGNGTRLTVT.

The chain employs TRBV19 and TRBJ1-2, with 9 bases fitting TRBD1. V lost 4 bases and J lost 3; bases outside the gene matches: 6. This CDR3 has 15 residues. Per the germline V gene, CDR1 is LNHDA and CDR2 is SQIVND (reference sequence). CDR3 loop: CASSTGTGNYYGYTF. The CDR3 DNA follows: TGTGCCAGTAGTACCGGGACAGGGAACTACTATGGCTACACCTTC.

This clone appeared once. The V call is TRBV19, the J call TRBJ2-2; D is perhaps TRBD1 (6 bases). Looked up from germline, CDR1 is LNHDA and CDR2 is SQIVND (reference sequence). Trimming shortened V by 3 bases and J by 5 bases, and 13 bases separated the two germline ends. CDR3 length: 15 residues. Here the CDR3 reads CASSINRERTGELFF. The CDR3 region has the DNA TGTGCCAGTAGTATTAACAGGGAACGGACCGGGGAGCTGTTTTTT. Variable domain in full (rest from reference TRBV19 and TRBJ2-2): DGGITQSPKYLFRKEGQNVTLSCEQNLNHDAMYWYRQDPGQGLRLIYYSQIVNDFQKGDIAEGYSVSREKKESFPLTVTSAQKNPTAFYLCASSINRERTGELFFGEGSRLTVL.

The chain combines TRBV7-9 with TRBJ2-7; the match to TRBD1 covers 12 bases. Germline CDR1 reads SEHNR; CDR2 reads FQNEAQ (reference sequence). The CDR3 is made up of 17 amino acids. The V segment lost 5 bases and the J segment 6 bases; nucleotides outside the gene matches: 14. The CDR3 region has the DNA TGTGCCAGCAGCCCGGGGACAGGGGGCGTCGGTTTAGCCGAGCAGTACTTC. Encoded protein: CASSPGTGGVGLAEQYF.

This rearrangement joins TRBV9 to TRBJ2-5, with TRBD2 matching over 7 bases. There are 15 residues in the CDR3. Germline V gives CDR1 SGDLS, CDR2 YYNGEE. J was trimmed by 0 bases and V by 7 bases; bases with no gene match: 9. DNA for the CDR3: TGTGCCAGCGGATTCGGGGGGACTCACCAAGAGACCCAGTACTTC. Its protein is CASGFGGTHQETQYF.

A few counts support this clone. The J gene is TRBJ1-5, the V gene TRBV6-5; the D gene is possibly TRBD1 (6 bases). The CDR3 runs to 15 residues. V was shortened by 6 bases and J by 5 bases, with 17 bases between the two germline ends. Per the germline V gene, CDR1 is MNHEY and CDR2 is SVGAGI. CDR3 protein: CASSYLPGVDQPQHF. The DNA of the CDR3 is TGTGCCAGCAGCTACCTCCCAGGGGTCGATCAGCCCCAGCATTTT.

This chain uses TRBV10-2 with TRBJ1-1; D is possibly TRBD1 (5 bases). The CDR3 spans 16 residues. V lost 5 bases to trimming and J lost 0 bases, with 16 bases between them. Germline values: CDR1 WSHSY, CDR2 SAAADI. The CDR3 here is CASSLQAAFMNTEAFF. CDR3 DNA: TGCGCCAGCAGTTTACAGGCGGCGTTTATGAACACTGAAGCTTTCTTT.

The chain employs TRBV6-1 and TRBJ2-3, with 13 nucleotides matching TRBD2. Germline CDR1 and CDR2: MNHNS and SASEGT. The CDR3 length is 15 residues. The junction had 3 bases not matched to a gene; V was cut back by 4 bases and J by 5 bases. The CDR3 here is CASSGWTSGGDTQYF. The CDR3 DNA reads TGTGCCAGCAGTGGCTGGACTAGCGGGGGAGATACGCAGTATTTT.

The CDR3 bases are TGCAGCGTTGAGCGAGCCCCCGGTTTCTACACCTTC. This gives the protein CSVERAPGFYTF. The rearrangement uses TRBV29-1 and TRBJ1-2, with no clear D. The CDR3 spans 12 residues. CDR1 is SQVTM and CDR2 is ANQGSEA in the germline V gene. The ends were cut back, 3 bases at V and 10 bases at J, with 15 bases in the middle.

The chain links TRBV6-6 to TRBJ2-1; 12 nucleotides align to TRBD2. The CDR3 covers 15 residues. Germline-derived CDR1 and CDR2 are MNHNY and SVGAGI (reference sequence). V lost 5 bases to trimming and J lost 8 bases; unmatched junction nucleotides: 7. The CDR3 protein is CASSTGLAGRDEQFF. The CDR3 DNA is TGTGCCAGCAGTACCGGACTAGCGGGGAGGGATGAGCAGTTCTTC.

The V gene is TRBV5-4, the J gene TRBJ2-1, with 7 positions matching TRBD2. Germline loops: CDR1 SGHNT, CDR2 YYREEE (reference sequence). This CDR3 has 12 amino acids. With 0 bases clipped from V and 15 bases from J, the junction kept 6 bases outside the gene matches. The CDR3 loop reads CASSLDLAGVFF. As DNA, the CDR3 is TGTGCCAGCAGCTTGGATCTGGCGGGGGTGTTCTTC.

This clone has more than one count but fewer than ten. This chain links TRBV2 with TRBJ2-7; TRBD2 matches at 10 bases. Trimming took 5 bases from V and 2 from J; bases not matched to a gene: 3. The CDR3 is 14 amino acids. The germline CDR1 and CDR2 sequences are SNHLY and FYNNEI. CDR3: CASSKLAGTYEQYF. The CDR3 bases are TGTGCCAGCAGTAAACTAGCGGGGACCTACGAGCAGTACTTC.

The rearrangement joins TRBV27 to TRBJ1-6; 10 bases are shared with TRBD1. Germline trimming cut 5 bases from V and 4 bases from J; bases unmatched to any gene: 14. Looked up from germline, CDR1 is MNHEY and CDR2 is SMNVEV (reference sequence). CDR3 size: 19 residues. The CDR3 nucleotides are TGTGCCAGCAGTATGACGAAACCGGGACAGGGGAAGTATAATTCACCCCTCCACTTT. It codes for CASSMTKPGQGKYNSPLHF.

The chain uses TRBV5-1 and TRBJ2-7; 8 bases are shared with TRBD1. Germline values: CDR1 SGHRS, CDR2 YFSETQ. V lost 1 base, J lost 5 bases, and 2 bases stayed unmatched. CDR3 size: 13 residues. In DNA, the CDR3 is TGCGCCAGCAGCTTGCCAGGGGGCAACGAGCAGTACTTC. Translating gives CASSLPGGNEQYF.

This chain joins TRBV27 and TRBJ2-1; 8 nucleotides match TRBD1. CDR3 length equals 14 residues. The J segment lost 8 bases and the V segment lost 2 bases, leaving 5 bases of the junction unmatched. Germline V lookup: CDR1 MNHEY, CDR2 SMNVEV (reference sequence). DNA for the CDR3: TGTGCCAGCAGTTTAGCGGACAGGGTGGATGAGCAGTTCTTC. Translated, it gives CASSLADRVDEQFF.

CDR3 sequence reads: CASSEDPGNNEQFF. For the CDR3, the DNA is TGTGCCAGCAGTGAAGATCCAGGAAACAATGAGCAGTTCTTC. The chain is built from TRBV2 and TRBJ2-1; D not resolved. The germline V gene encodes CDR1 SNHLY and CDR2 FYNNEI. With 1 base removed from V and 5 bases from J, the gap between germline ends came to 9 bases. This CDR3 has 14 amino acids.